One sample yielded the 27 T cell receptor beta chains listed below, sequenced in a study of cytomegalovirus exposure and HLA in healthy donors. The PCR used 60 Vbeta and 13 Jbeta primers. Generated by immunoSEQ multiplex PCR, the TCRdb table keeps only in-frame clones and is missing some. Among some 95,000 clones listed, roughly three quarters were seen once. The sample taken for sequencing was PBMCs. These receptors came from a woman aged 40-49 years in good health and CMV-seronegative.

About this clone itself: The sample holds other DNA sequences that translate to the same CDR3. The chain is built from TRBV7-2 and TRBJ1-1; no clear D. There are 14 residues in the CDR3. Trimming took 7 bases from V and 5 from J, leaving 17 bases between them. Germline V gives CDR1 SGHTA, CDR2 FQGNSA. The CDR3 DNA follows: TGTGCCAGCACCAAGGAACCCCAGAGGACTGAAGCTTTCTTT. It yields the protein CASTKEPQRTEAFF.

J is TRBJ2-3 and V is TRBV29-1; 12 positions match TRBD1. Germline CDR1 reads SQVTM; CDR2 reads ANQGSEA. Losses at the gene ends were 3 bases for V and 5 bases for J; bases not matched to a gene: 3. The CDR3 consists of 14 residues. As DNA, the CDR3 is TGCAGCGTTGAGAGGGACAGGGGGCGAGATACGCAGTATTTT. It translates to CSVERDRGRDTQYF.

A remark on this clone: Other DNA sequences in this sample translate to the same CDR3. The chain links TRBV9 to TRBJ1-5; the D gene is possibly TRBD1 (5 bases). Trimming took 0 bases from V and 6 from J, leaving 7 bases between them. Germline V gives CDR1 SGDLS, CDR2 YYNGEE. This CDR3 is 13 amino acids long. CDR3 nucleotides: TGTGCCAGCAGCGTAGGTACAGGTCAGCCCCAGCATTTT. This sequence encodes CASSVGTGQPQHF.

The chain combines TRBV27 with TRBJ1-4; D might be TRBD1 (5 bases). Trimming took off 5 bases at V and 5 bases at J, with 18 bases between the two ends. The CDR3 contains 16 residues. The germline CDR1 and CDR2 sequences are MNHEY and SMNVEV (reference sequence). CDR3 nucleotide sequence: TGTGCCAGCAGTCGCACCCCTGAAGGGGCCAATGAAAAACTGTTTTTT. Residues: CASSRTPEGANEKLFF.

The chain recombines TRBV5-6 with TRBJ2-7, with D unresolved. Germline lookup yields CDR1 SGHDT and CDR2 YYEEEE. The germline V and J ends were trimmed by 4 bases and 3 bases, with 8 bases remaining between them. The length of the CDR3 is 12 residues. The CDR3 sequence: CASSKNNYEQYF. The CDR3 nucleotides read TGTGCCAGCAGCAAAAACAACTACGAGCAGTACTTC.

V is TRBV5-1 and J is TRBJ2-3, with 10 bases lining up with TRBD2. Unmatched junction bases numbered 4, after V lost 0 bases and J lost 3 bases. The CDR3 is 16 amino acids. Germline lookup yields CDR1 SGHRS and CDR2 YFSETQ. CDR3 bases: TGCGCCAGCAGCTTGGCAGCGGGGGGGCAGACAGATACGCAGTATTTT. This codes for CASSLAAGGQTDTQYF.

The chain employs TRBV5-8 and TRBJ1-1, with no clear D. This CDR3 has 14 amino acids. Germline-derived CDR1 and CDR2 are SGHTS and YDEGEE. V was pared by 3 bases and J by 5 bases, with 14 bases between. The CDR3 region is CASSYPNVKTEAFF. Written as DNA, the CDR3 is TGTGCCAGCAGCTATCCTAATGTAAAGACTGAAGCTTTCTTT. Full variable domain (outside the CDR3, taken from reference TRBV5-8 and TRBJ1-1): EAGVTQSPTHLIKTRGQQATLRCSPISGHTSVYWYQQALGLGLQFLLWYDEGEERNRGNFPPRFSGRQFPNYSSELNVNALELEDSALYLCASSYPNVKTEAFFGQGTRLTVV.

CDR3 in amino acids: CASSLAGDADEQFF. DNA of the CDR3: TGCGCCAGCAGCTTGGCGGGTGATGCGGATGAGCAGTTCTTC. The chain employs TRBV5-1 and TRBJ2-1, with D hard to call. The CDR3 contains 14 residues. The V end was cut by 0 bases, the J end by 8 bases, with 12 bases between. In germline, CDR1 is SGHRS, CDR2 YFSETQ.

This rearrangement joins TRBV11-2 to TRBJ1-4; D is uncertain. The CDR3 loop spans 13 amino acids. Trimming stripped 5 bases from V and 9 bases from J, with 13 bases between. Germline CDR1 reads SGHAT; CDR2 reads FQNNGV. CDR3 nucleotides: TGTGCCAGCAGCCAGCCGGGGAGTCAAAAACTGTTTTTT. Its protein is CASSQPGSQKLFF.

This clone was seen more than once but under ten times. The CDR3 DNA follows: TGTGCCAGCAGCTTAGTAGTCCAGGGGTTCGGGTCACCCCTCCACTTT. Translation gives CASSLVVQGFGSPLHF. The chain carries TRBV7-9 and TRBJ1-6, with D tentatively TRBD1 (6 bases). Trimming took off 1 base at V and 10 bases at J, with 17 bases between the two ends. Germline values: CDR1 SEHNR, CDR2 FQNEAQ (reference sequence). This CDR3 is 16 amino acids long.

The J gene is TRBJ1-2, the V gene TRBV5-1; 8 nucleotides line up with TRBD1. CDR3 length: 14 residues. The germline gives CDR1 SGHRS, CDR2 YFSETQ. Germline trimming cut 4 bases from V and 4 bases from J; bases unmatched to any gene: 6. CDR3 nucleotides: TGCGCCAGCAGCCTAGAAGGACAGGGCTATGGCTACACCTTC. Translation: CASSLEGQGYGYTF.

The CDR3 sequence is CASRGQNYEQYF. CDR3 nucleotide sequence: TGCGCCAGCAGAGGACAGAACTACGAGCAGTACTTC. The chain couples TRBV5-1 to TRBJ2-7; weak D call: TRBD1 (6 bases). Germline CDR1 is SGHRS and CDR2 is YFSETQ. This CDR3 is 12 amino acids long. V was trimmed by 5 bases and J by 3 bases, leaving 9 bases between them.

The chain carries TRBV6-1 and TRBJ1-1; TRBD1 is a possible D gene (6 bases). The CDR3 has 14 amino acids. Germline V gene data show CDR1 as MNHNS and CDR2 as SASEGT. Trimming pared 5 bases from V and 1 base from J, leaving 11 bases between. The CDR3 coding sequence is TGTGCCAGCAGTCAACAGGGAAAGAACACTGAAGCTTTCTTT. Translating it yields CASSQQGKNTEAFF.

The CDR3 bases are TGTGCCAGTAAGACAGGGGCCGGGGAGCAGTACTTC. Protein: CASKTGAGEQYF. This rearrangement joins TRBV19 to TRBJ2-7; 8 nucleotides match TRBD1. Germline trimming cut 7 bases from V and 7 bases from J; bases unmatched to any gene: 6. The CDR3 loop spans 12 amino acids. Germline CDR1 reads LNHDA; CDR2 reads SQIVND (reference sequence). The whole variable domain, filled in from reference TRBV19 and TRBJ2-7, reads DGGITQSPKYLFRKEGQNVTLSCEQNLNHDAMYWYRQDPGQGLRLIYYSQIVNDFQKGDIAEGYSVSREKKESFPLTVTSAQKNPTAFYLCASKTGAGEQYFGPGTRLTVT.

The chain employs TRBV30 and TRBJ2-5; 7 bases agree with TRBD1. Gene TRBJ2-7 matches the end of the DNA better, so the J call may be wrong. The CDR3 covers 15 residues. From germline, CDR1 is GTSNPN and CDR2 SVGIG (reference sequence). In nucleotides, the CDR3 is TGTGCCTGGAAGTGGGCCGGGACAGCTTTATACGAGCAGTACTTC. It encodes CAWKWAGTALYEQYF.

CDR3 coding DNA: TGTGCCAGCAGCGTAGGCAGGGCAACTGAAGCTTTCTTT. Encoded protein: CASSVGRATEAFF. V gene TRBV9 combines with J gene TRBJ1-1; TRBD1 is a possible D gene (5 bases). The CDR3 contains 13 residues. Deletions cut 0 bases from V and 5 bases from J, with 8 bases between. From germline, CDR1 is SGDLS and CDR2 YYNGEE.

The chain uses TRBV7-8 and TRBJ1-6; 7 bases line up with TRBD1. The CDR3 totals 15 residues. The V gene's germline CDR1 is SGHVS and CDR2 FQNEAQ. Unmatched junction bases numbered 11, after V lost 1 base and J lost 14 bases. CDR3 residues: CASSLGDSGGRALHF. CDR3 coding DNA: TGTGCCAGCAGCTTAGGGGACAGCGGGGGAAGGGCCCTCCACTTT. The full variable domain, completed using reference TRBV7-8 and TRBJ1-6, is GAGVSQSPRYKVAKRGQDVALRCDPISGHVSLFWYQQALGQGPEFLTYFQNEAQLDKSGLPSDRFFAERPEGSVSTLKIQRTQQEDSAVYLCASSLGDSGGRALHFGNGTRLTVT.

This chain joins TRBV27 and TRBJ1-5; D ambiguous. Deletions cut 6 bases from V and 0 bases from J, with 12 bases between. Germline V lookup: CDR1 MNHEY, CDR2 SMNVEV (reference sequence). The CDR3 length is 15 residues. CDR3 amino acids: CASRQREDSNQPQHF. CDR3 nucleotides: TGTGCCAGCAGGCAGAGGGAGGATAGCAATCAGCCCCAGCATTTT.

The rearrangement joins TRBV2 to TRBJ1-5; no reliable D call. V dropped 0 bases and J dropped 7 bases, with 13 bases sitting between them. Per germline, CDR1 SNHLY and CDR2 FYNNEI. The CDR3 loop spans 15 amino acids. CDR3 amino acids: CASSEALRGLQPQHF. CDR3 in DNA: TGTGCCAGCAGTGAAGCGCTACGAGGCCTCCAGCCCCAGCATTTT.

The CDR3 DNA sequence: TGTGCCAGCAGCGGTTATTTCTCGGACATTATCCCTTATGGCTACACCTTC. Translated: CASSGYFSDIIPYGYTF. This chain connects TRBV7-9 to TRBJ1-2, with D maybe TRBD1 (5 bases). The CDR3 extends over 17 amino acids. V shed 5 bases and J shed 5 bases, with 24 bases lying between them. The germline V gene encodes CDR1 SEHNR and CDR2 FQNEAQ (reference sequence).

This clone has a handful of counts. The chain combines TRBV30 with TRBJ1-1; TRBD1 might be the D (5 bases). The CDR3 spans 14 residues. Germline lookup yields CDR1 GTSNPN and CDR2 SVGIG (reference sequence). With 5 bases removed from V and 1 base from J, the gap between germline ends came to 14 bases. Written as DNA, the CDR3 is TGTGCCTGGGACGACAGCGCAGGGAACACTGAAGCTTTCTTT. This gives the protein CAWDDSAGNTEAFF. Based on the CDR3 plus reference TRBV30 and TRBJ1-1, the full variable domain is SQTIHQWPATLVQPVGSPLSLECTVEGTSNPNLYWYRQAAGRGLQLLFYSVGIGQISSEVPQNLSASRPQDRQFILSSKKLLLSDSGFYLCAWDDSAGNTEAFFGQGTRLTVV.

This clone was observed a handful of times. The gene calls are TRBV7-2 and TRBJ1-6; D is possibly TRBD1 (5 bases). V lost 1 base and J 7 bases, leaving 20 bases between the germline ends. This CDR3 contains 18 residues. Germline lookup yields CDR1 SGHTA and CDR2 FQGNSA. The CDR3 DNA follows: TGTGCCAGCAGCTTAGTATATGGGGCCGGGGGAGGCAATTCACCCCTCCACTTT. Translating it yields CASSLVYGAGGGNSPLHF.

The J gene is TRBJ2-1, the V gene TRBV11-2; 9 positions match TRBD1. CDR3 length: 16 amino acids. The trim removed 5 bases at V and 2 bases at J, leaving 7 bases unmatched. Germline values: CDR1 SGHAT, CDR2 FQNNGV. The CDR3 region has the DNA TGTGCCAGCAGCCGGCGGGACAGGGACGCCTACAATGAGCAGTTCTTC. It is translated as CASSRRDRDAYNEQFF.

The chain is built from TRBV5-1 and TRBJ2-1, with 7 positions matching TRBD1. CDR3 length: 15 residues. In germline, CDR1 is SGHRS, CDR2 YFSETQ. V was clipped by 5 bases and J by 4 bases; unmatched bases: 9. This CDR3 is CASSLTGSLYNEQFF. DNA of the CDR3: TGCGCCAGCAGTCTGACAGGGTCCCTTTACAATGAGCAGTTCTTC.

The J gene is TRBJ2-3, the V gene TRBV10-3, with D unresolved. Trimming shortened V by 0 bases and J by 0 bases, and 10 bases separated the two germline ends. Germline loops: CDR1 ENHRY, CDR2 SYGVKD. CDR3 length: 16 amino acids. The CDR3 loop reads CAISESSRGSTDTQYF. The CDR3 coding sequence is TGTGCCATCAGTGAGTCCAGTCGTGGTAGCACAGATACGCAGTATTTT.

The rearrangement links TRBV27 to TRBJ1-2; 8 bases line up with TRBD1. There are 14 residues in the CDR3. Germline CDR1 MNHEY, CDR2 SMNVEV (reference sequence). The trim removed 7 bases at V and 7 bases at J, leaving 11 bases unmatched. The CDR3 sequence: CASTPGWDRSGYTF. Here the CDR3 DNA reads TGTGCCAGCACCCCTGGTTGGGACAGGAGTGGCTACACCTTC.

The rearrangement uses TRBV10-1 and TRBJ2-3, with D maybe TRBD2 (6 bases). V was pared by 4 bases and J by 3 bases, with 14 bases between. The germline gives CDR1 WNHNN, CDR2 SYGVQD (reference sequence). The CDR3 consists of 15 residues. CDR3 sequence: CASSGGPGGTDTQYF. As DNA, the CDR3 is TGCGCCAGCAGTGGAGGGCCCGGGGGAACAGATACGCAGTATTTT.